This is a list of T cell receptor beta chains from one sample in a study of blood T cell repertoires in COVID-19. Profiled with immunoSEQ multiplex PCR; TCRdb holds only in-frame clones, not every one. The sample gives approximately 250,000 clones, approximately 84% of which show up once; 4% is in the top ten. Sequenced sample: peripheral blood. Receptor source: a man aged 45-60 years with acute or convalescent COVID-19. CDR3s include the opening cysteine and the closing phenylalanine or tryptophan. Fields, in order: clone size, D gene, J gene, V gene, CDR3 DNA, CDR3 protein. A D gene is named only where the DNA matches it firmly. For some rows the clone size is stated as once, few or many, or as a class when expanded; others skip it.

size: .
D: TRBD2
J: TRBJ2-1
V: TRBV14
DNA: TGTGCCAGCAGCTTACGTACTAGCGGGGCCGACTACAATGAGCAGTTCTTC
CDR3: CASSLRTSGADYNEQFF

size: .
D: TRBD2
J: TRBJ2-4
V: TRBV7-8
DNA: TGTGCCAGCAGCTTAACTAGCGGGGAACTAGCCAAAAACATTCAGTACTTC
CDR3: CASSLTSGELAKNIQYF

size: .
D: TRBD2
J: TRBJ2-5
V: TRBV5-6
DNA: TGTGCCAGCAGTTGGACTAGCGGGAGTTCAGAGACCCAGTACTTC
CDR3: CASSWTSGSSETQYF

size: .
D: .
J: TRBJ2-5
V: TRBV5-1
DNA: TGCGCCAGACCCTTACCACAGGCCCGGCCCCAGTACTTC
CDR3: CARPLPQARPQYF

size: .
D: .
J: TRBJ1-1
V: TRBV4-1
DNA: TGCGCCAGCAGCCAAGAGGCGGGCCGTATGAACACTGAAGCTTTCTTT
CDR3: CASSQEAGRMNTEAFF

size: .
D: TRBD1
J: TRBJ2-7
V: TRBV7-3
DNA: TGTGCCAGCAGCTTAGATACAGGGGTTTACGAGCAGTACTTC
CDR3: CASSLDTGVYEQYF

size: .
D: .
J: TRBJ1-4
V: TRBV4-1
DNA: TGCGCCAGCAGCCACTTCAAACCGGGAACTAAACTGTTTTTT
CDR3: CASSHFKPGTKLFF

size: .
D: TRBD2
J: TRBJ2-1
V: TRBV2
DNA: TGTGCCAGCAGTCCGGAGGCGGGAGGGAGAAATGAGCAGTTCTTC
CDR3: CASSPEAGGRNEQFF

size: .
D: .
J: TRBJ2-7
V: TRBV11-1
DNA: TGTGCCAGCAGCCCCTCTCTAGCGCCGAGCGGCCACGAGCAGTACTTC
CDR3: CASSPSLAPSGHEQYF

size: .
D: TRBD1
J: TRBJ2-7
V: TRBV11-3
DNA: TGTGCCAGCAGCACGGACAGGTATCCCTACGAGCAGTACTTC
CDR3: CASSTDRYPYEQYF

size: .
D: TRBD2
J: TRBJ2-7
V: TRBV29-1
DNA: TGCAGCGTTGACGAGACTAGCGGGGGGGCCGACGAGCAGTACTTC
CDR3: CSVDETSGGADEQYF

size: few
D: .
J: TRBJ1-6
V: TRBV6-6
DNA: TGTGCCAGCAGTCAATCGGCCCCGGGACTACCTAATTCACCCCTCCACTTT
CDR3: CASSQSAPGLPNSPLHF

size: .
D: .
J: TRBJ2-7
V: TRBV11-3
DNA: TGTGCCAGCAGCTTAGCCGCGGGGATCGGCGAGCAGTACTTC
CDR3: CASSLAAGIGEQYF

size: .
D: .
J: TRBJ1-5
V: TRBV7-6
DNA: TGTGCCAGCAGCATGACAGAGACTAATCAGCCCCAGCATTTT
CDR3: CASSMTETNQPQHF

size: .
D: TRBD1
J: TRBJ2-7
V: TRBV7-9
DNA: TGTGCCAGCAGCTTAGTGGGACAGGGAATTGAGCAGTACTTC
CDR3: CASSLVGQGIEQYF

size: .
D: .
J: TRBJ1-4
V: TRBV6-5
DNA: TGTGCCAGCAGTTACGGACACAGGATGGGGTTTTTT
CDR3: CASSYGHRMGFF

size: .
D: TRBD1
J: TRBJ1-2
V: TRBV5-1
DNA: TGCGCCAGCAGCATAAGCTACGGGACAGCCTATGGCTACACCTTC
CDR3: CASSISYGTAYGYTF

size: .
D: .
J: TRBJ2-7
V: TRBV9
DNA: TGTGCCAGCAGCGGACGAACAGGATACGAGCAGTACTTC
CDR3: CASSGRTGYEQYF

size: .
D: .
J: TRBJ1-3
V: TRBV19
DNA: TGTGCCACCAGAGCGAGGGACTTCGGGAACACCATATATTTT
CDR3: CATRARDFGNTIYF

size: .
D: .
J: TRBJ1-3
V: TRBV5-1
DNA: TGCGCCAGCAGCTCGACATCCTCCAACACTGGAAACACCATATATTTT
CDR3: CASSSTSSNTGNTIYF

size: few
D: .
J: TRBJ2-7
V: TRBV9
DNA: TGTGCCAGCAGCGTAGGGGACAAGCCCCAAACAGGGCAGTACTTC
CDR3: CASSVGDKPQTGQYF

size: .
D: TRBD2
J: TRBJ2-1
V: TRBV27
DNA: TGTGCCAGTCGAGCGGGAGGGTACTACAATGAGCAGTTCTTC
CDR3: CASRAGGYYNEQFF